This TCR beta chain was obtained from a study of cytomegalovirus exposure and HLA in healthy donors. PCR involved 60 Vbeta and 13 Jbeta primers. TCRdb's copy holds only in-frame clones and misses some; the assay was immunoSEQ multiplex PCR. The table shows 150,000 or so clones, with 60% to 85% occurring only once. For this clone: Its antigen is not known.

Nominally healthy donors provided the samples, though records likely missed some immune exposures. Study results and limitations: According to an earlier analysis, most TCR beta V segments yielded productive rearrangements about 90% or about 30% of the time. Roughly uniform depth of sequencing across donors was assumed in presence/absence analyses. Reportedly, HLA-A and HLA-B alleles of most subjects were accurately predicted from TCR beta.

With 8 bases clipped from V and 5 bases from J, the junction kept 9 bases outside the gene matches. There are 13 residues in the CDR3. Germline V gene lookup returns CDR1 MDHEN and CDR2 SYDVKM. This chain connects TRBV28 to TRBJ2-7; 7 nucleotides align to TRBD2. The sequencing sample was made of PBMCs. The receptor's source is a man aged 40-55 years in good health and CMV-seropositive. In DNA, the CDR3 is TGTGCCAGCTCCTCCGGAGGGAGGGACGAGCAGTACTTC. This translates into CASSSGGRDEQYF.